Listed here are 18 T cell receptor beta chains from one sample, sequenced in a study of blood T cell repertoires in COVID-19. This table comes from immunoSEQ multiplex PCR, and its TCRdb copy is limited to in-frame clones, with some not included. The table has roughly 97,000 clones, around four fifths seen once; the top ten hold about 5%. The sample was peripheral blood. The receptors originated from a man between 60 and 75 years old with acute or convalescent COVID-19.

The sample holds a few counts of this clone. The gene calls are TRBV6-5 and TRBJ2-1; the match to TRBD2 covers 9 bases. The CDR3 covers 12 residues. The V segment lost 6 bases and the J segment 15 bases; nucleotides outside the gene matches: 9. Germline V gene lookup returns CDR1 MNHEY and CDR2 SVGAGI. CDR3 DNA sequence: TGTGCCAGCAGGAAAGAAGCGGGGGGTACGTTCTTC. Protein: CASRKEAGGTFF.

The rearrangement uses TRBV19 and TRBJ1-5; tentative D call: TRBD1 (5 bases). Germline CDR1 is LNHDA and CDR2 is SQIVND (reference sequence). The CDR3 length is 16 residues. V was pared by 8 bases and J by 0 bases, with 17 bases between. The CDR3 nucleotides read TGTGCCAGTGGGCGCGACAGAGCCGATAGCAATCAGCCCCAGCATTTT. This encodes CASGRDRADSNQPQHF.

V gene TRBV27 combines with J gene TRBJ2-7; D may be TRBD2 (6 bases). CDR3 length equals 15 residues. V lost 5 bases and J 3 bases, leaving 17 bases between the germline ends. Per germline, CDR1 MNHEY and CDR2 SMNVEV (reference sequence). In DNA form, the CDR3 reads TGTGCCAGCAGTCATCGGCGGGACTCGATCTACGAGCAGTACTTC. It specifies CASSHRRDSIYEQYF.

The chain combines TRBV3-1 (or the pseudogene TRBV3-2) with TRBJ1-6, with D perhaps TRBD1 (6 bases). CDR1 and CDR2 (germline): LGHDT, YNNKEL (reference sequence). This CDR3 comprises 15 residues. The V and J ends lost 3 bases and 6 bases respectively, with 12 bases between them. The CDR3 is CASSQNGQFNSPLHF. The CDR3 DNA follows: TGTGCCAGCAGCCAGAACGGACAGTTTAATTCACCCCTCCACTTT.

V gene TRBV28 combines with J gene TRBJ2-5; TRBD2 matches at 11 bases. Germline CDR1 MDHEN, CDR2 SYDVKM. The CDR3 has 14 residues. The junction had 5 bases not matched to a gene; V was cut back by 8 bases and J by 3 bases. The CDR3 spells CASGASGRKETQYF. The CDR3 DNA reads as TGTGCCAGCGGTGCTAGCGGGAGGAAAGAGACCCAGTACTTC. Full variable domain (missing parts from reference TRBV28 and TRBJ2-5): DVKVTQSSRYLVKRTGEKVFLECVQDMDHENMFWYRQDPGLGLRLIYFSYDVKMKEKGDIPEGYSVSREKKERFSLILESASTNQTSMYLCASGASGRKETQYFGPGTRLLVL.

This chain uses TRBV3-1 (or the pseudogene TRBV3-2) with TRBJ2-2; maybe TRBD1 (6 bases). Germline V CDR1 and CDR2: LGHDT, YNNKEL (reference sequence). Trimming stripped 3 bases from V and 7 bases from J, with 15 bases between. The CDR3 is 15 amino acids. The CDR3 nucleotides read TGTGCCAGCAGCCATACGACAGGTCGGGGCGGGGAGCTGTTTTTT. Protein product: CASSHTTGRGGELFF.

V is TRBV7-9 and J is TRBJ1-2; TRBD1 agrees at 9 bases. From germline, CDR1 is SEHNR and CDR2 FQNEAQ (reference sequence). The ends lost 6 bases at V and 6 bases at J; junction bases unmatched: 5. This CDR3 comprises 13 residues. CDR3 sequence reads: CASRSGTGNGYTF. The CDR3, as DNA: TGTGCCAGCAGATCCGGGACAGGGAATGGCTACACCTTC. The variable domain in full, with the rest retrieved from reference TRBV7-9 and TRBJ1-2, is DTGVSQNPRHKITKRGQNVTFRCDPISEHNRLYWYRQTLGQGPEFLTYFQNEAQLEKSRLLSDRFSAERPKGSFSTLEIQRTEQGDSAMYLCASRSGTGNGYTFGSGTRLTVV.

This chain uses TRBV19 with TRBJ2-2, with 7 nucleotides matching TRBD1. The length of the CDR3 is 13 residues. The ends lost 6 bases at V and 4 bases at J; junction bases unmatched: 2. Germline assignment: CDR1 LNHDA and CDR2 SQIVND (reference sequence). CDR3 DNA: TGTGCCAGTAGAGCAGGGGGCACCGGGGAGCTGTTTTTT. Translating gives CASRAGGTGELFF.

V is TRBV7-6 and J is TRBJ2-5; TRBD1 agrees at 8 bases. The germline V gene encodes CDR1 SGHVS and CDR2 FNYEAQ. The CDR3 loop spans 15 amino acids. Trimming cost V 2 bases and J 4 bases; bases outside gene matches: 6. The CDR3 reads CASSLTRGLGETQYF. Here the CDR3 DNA reads TGTGCCAGCAGCTTAACCAGGGGGCTAGGAGAGACCCAGTACTTC.

V is TRBV7-6 and J is TRBJ2-1, with 9 bases identical to TRBD1. Germline V gene lookup returns CDR1 SGHVS and CDR2 FNYEAQ. Germline trimming cut 5 bases from V and 2 bases from J; bases unmatched to any gene: 7. The CDR3 loop spans 16 amino acids. The CDR3 DNA sequence: TGTGCCAGCAGCCCCCGGACAGGGGATACCTACAATGAGCAGTTCTTC. This codes for CASSPRTGDTYNEQFF.

The chain has TRBV6-5 and TRBJ1-1; D is perhaps TRBD1 (5 bases). The CDR3 extends over 13 amino acids. Trimming took 4 bases from V and 1 from J, leaving 7 bases between them. In germline, CDR1 is MNHEY, CDR2 SVGAGI. The CDR3 DNA reads as TGTGCCAGCAGTTTTACAGGGAACACTGAAGCTTTCTTT. This codes for CASSFTGNTEAFF.

This chain links TRBV6-5 with TRBJ1-2, with 8 positions matching TRBD1. The CDR3 has 15 amino acids. Germline CDR1 reads MNHEY; CDR2 reads SVGAGI. After removal of 0 bases from V and 6 bases from J, the junction contained 6 bases not matched to a gene. The CDR3 bases are TGTGCCAGCAGTTACTCGAGACAGGGGAACGATGGCTACACCTTC. Translated: CASSYSRQGNDGYTF.

In DNA, the CDR3 is TGTGCCAGCAGTGAACTTGATAGCGGGTTCTACAATGAGCAGTTCTTC. Translation gives CASSELDSGFYNEQFF. The chain combines TRBV6-1 with TRBJ2-1, with 7 bases that match TRBD2. This CDR3 is 16 amino acids long. The germline V gene has CDR1 MNHNS and CDR2 SASEGT. Losses at the gene ends were 2 bases for V and 3 bases for J; bases not matched to a gene: 7.

The rearrangement uses TRBV29-1 and TRBJ1-5, with a weak D call TRBD1 (5 bases). The CDR3 runs 13 residues. The germline V gene encodes CDR1 SQVTM and CDR2 ANQGSEA. The germline V and J ends were trimmed by 7 bases and 0 bases, with 10 bases remaining between them. CDR3 sequence reads: CSGRVNSNQPQHF. The CDR3, as DNA: TGCAGCGGCAGGGTTAATAGCAATCAGCCCCAGCATTTT.

Remarks on this clone: The same CDR3 can be traced to other DNA sequences in this sample. This chain links TRBV7-2 with TRBJ2-2; D uncertain. The germline V gene encodes CDR1 SGHTA and CDR2 FQGNSA. Trimming shortened V by 3 bases and J by 8 bases, and 19 bases separated the two germline ends. The length of the CDR3 is 16 residues. The CDR3 DNA follows: TGTGCCAGCAGCTTCGACTCCGGTTTAGGCACTGGGGAGCTGTTTTTT. Encoded protein: CASSFDSGLGTGELFF.

A single count supports this clone. V gene TRBV9 combines with J gene TRBJ2-2; D unresolved. CDR3 size: 15 residues. Trimming took 2 bases from V and 0 from J, leaving 8 bases between them. Germline V gene lookup returns CDR1 SGDLS and CDR2 YYNGEE. The CDR3 DNA is TGTGCCAGCAGCGTCTCAGGTACGAACACCGGGGAGCTGTTTTTT. It specifies CASSVSGTNTGELFF.

The J gene is TRBJ2-7, the V gene TRBV15; the match to TRBD2 covers 11 bases. After removal of 4 bases from V and 1 base from J, the junction contained 3 bases not matched to a gene. Germline CDR1 is LNHNV and CDR2 is YYDKDF (reference sequence). The CDR3 consists of 15 residues. In DNA, the CDR3 is TGTGCCACCAGCACCGGGACTAGCGGTTCCTACGAGCAGTACTTC. This gives the protein CATSTGTSGSYEQYF.

The chain links TRBV18 to TRBJ2-5, with 9 nucleotides matching TRBD1. The CDR3 is 14 residues long. V shed 10 bases, J shed 5 bases, and the junction held 11 bases outside the gene matches. CDR1 is KGHSH and CDR2 is LQKENI in the germline V gene. DNA of the CDR3: TGTGCCACCACTCATACAGGGGGCGAGGAGACCCAGTACTTC. Translation: CATTHTGGEETQYF.